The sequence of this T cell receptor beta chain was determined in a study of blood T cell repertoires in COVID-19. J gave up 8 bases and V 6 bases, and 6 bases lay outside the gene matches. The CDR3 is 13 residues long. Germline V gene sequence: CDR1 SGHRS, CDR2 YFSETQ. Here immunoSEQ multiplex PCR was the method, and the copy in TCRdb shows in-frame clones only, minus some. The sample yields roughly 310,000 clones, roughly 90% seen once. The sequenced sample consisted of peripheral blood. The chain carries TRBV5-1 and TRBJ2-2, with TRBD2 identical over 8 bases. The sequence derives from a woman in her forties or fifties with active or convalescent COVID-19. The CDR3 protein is CASTSGSWGELFF. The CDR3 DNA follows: TGCGCCAGCACCAGCGGGAGTTGGGGGGAGCTGTTTTTT.